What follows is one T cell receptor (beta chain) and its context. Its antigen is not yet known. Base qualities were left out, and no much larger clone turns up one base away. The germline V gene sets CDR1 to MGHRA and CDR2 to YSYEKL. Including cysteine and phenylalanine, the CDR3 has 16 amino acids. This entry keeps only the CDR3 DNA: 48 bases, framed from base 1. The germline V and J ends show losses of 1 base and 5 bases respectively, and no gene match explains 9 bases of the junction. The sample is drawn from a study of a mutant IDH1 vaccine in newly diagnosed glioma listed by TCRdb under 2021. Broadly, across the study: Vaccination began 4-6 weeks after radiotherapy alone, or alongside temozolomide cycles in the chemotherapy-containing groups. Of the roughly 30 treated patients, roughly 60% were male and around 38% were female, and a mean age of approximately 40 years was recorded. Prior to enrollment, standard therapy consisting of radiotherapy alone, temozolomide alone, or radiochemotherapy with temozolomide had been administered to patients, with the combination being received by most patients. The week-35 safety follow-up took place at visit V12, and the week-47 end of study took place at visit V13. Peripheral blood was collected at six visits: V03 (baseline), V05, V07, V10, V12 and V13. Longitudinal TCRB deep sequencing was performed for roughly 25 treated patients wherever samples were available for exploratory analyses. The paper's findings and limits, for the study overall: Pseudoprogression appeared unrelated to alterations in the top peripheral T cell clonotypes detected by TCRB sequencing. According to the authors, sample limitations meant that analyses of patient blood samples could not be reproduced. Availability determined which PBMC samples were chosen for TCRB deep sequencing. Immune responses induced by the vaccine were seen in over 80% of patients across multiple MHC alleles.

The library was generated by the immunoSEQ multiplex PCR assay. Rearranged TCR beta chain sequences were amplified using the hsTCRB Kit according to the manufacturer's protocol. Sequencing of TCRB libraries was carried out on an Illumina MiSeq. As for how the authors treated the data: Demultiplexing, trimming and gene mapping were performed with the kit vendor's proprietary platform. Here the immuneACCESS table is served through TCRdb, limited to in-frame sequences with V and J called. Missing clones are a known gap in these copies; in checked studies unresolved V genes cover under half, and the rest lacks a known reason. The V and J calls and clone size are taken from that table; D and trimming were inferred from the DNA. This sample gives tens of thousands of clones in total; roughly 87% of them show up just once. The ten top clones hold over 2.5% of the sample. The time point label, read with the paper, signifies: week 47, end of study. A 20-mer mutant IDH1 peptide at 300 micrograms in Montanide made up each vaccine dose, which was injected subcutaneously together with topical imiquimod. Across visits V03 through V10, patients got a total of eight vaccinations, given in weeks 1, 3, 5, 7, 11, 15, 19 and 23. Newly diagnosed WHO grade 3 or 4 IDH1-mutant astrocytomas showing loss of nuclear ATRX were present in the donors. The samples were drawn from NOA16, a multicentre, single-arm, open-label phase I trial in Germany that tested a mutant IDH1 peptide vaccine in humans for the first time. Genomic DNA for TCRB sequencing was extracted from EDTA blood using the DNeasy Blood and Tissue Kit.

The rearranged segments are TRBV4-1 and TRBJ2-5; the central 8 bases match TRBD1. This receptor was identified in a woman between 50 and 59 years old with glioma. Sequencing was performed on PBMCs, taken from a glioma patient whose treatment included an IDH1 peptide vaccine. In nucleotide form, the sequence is TGCGCCAGCAGCCAAGGTATGACAGGGGTTCTGGAGACCCAGTACTTC. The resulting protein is CASSQGMTGVLETQYF.